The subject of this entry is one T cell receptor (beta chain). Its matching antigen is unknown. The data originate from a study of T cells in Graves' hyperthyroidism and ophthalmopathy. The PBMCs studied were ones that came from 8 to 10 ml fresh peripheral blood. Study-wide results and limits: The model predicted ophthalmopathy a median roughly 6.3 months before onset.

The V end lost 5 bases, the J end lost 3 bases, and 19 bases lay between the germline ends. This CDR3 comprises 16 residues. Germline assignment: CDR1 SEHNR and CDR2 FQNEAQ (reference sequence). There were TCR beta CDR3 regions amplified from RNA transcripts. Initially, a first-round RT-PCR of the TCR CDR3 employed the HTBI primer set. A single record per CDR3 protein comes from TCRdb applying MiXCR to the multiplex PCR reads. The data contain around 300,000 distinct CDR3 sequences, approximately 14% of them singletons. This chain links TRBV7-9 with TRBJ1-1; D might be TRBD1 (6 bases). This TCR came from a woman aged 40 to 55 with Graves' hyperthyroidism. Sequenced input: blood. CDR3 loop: CASSPSGRRGDTEAFF. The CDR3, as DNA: TGTGCCAGCAGCCCCTCGGGACGAAGGGGGGACACTGAAGCTTTCTTT.